Below, 3 T cell receptor beta chains from the same sample are listed, as sequenced in a study of technical replicates of blood from a handful of donors. Assay: immunoSEQ multiplex PCR; the TCRdb copy retains only in-frame clones and omits some. The top ten hold approximately 0.2% of the sample, which has 70,000 to 80,000 clones, 95% to 97% seen once. Sequenced input: T cells isolated from PBMCs. These receptors were collected from a human donor in good health.

V and J are TRBV11-2 and TRBJ2-2, with D maybe TRBD1 (6 bases). The CDR3 is 15 amino acids. Trimming removed 10 bases at V and 5 bases at J, with 20 bases between. Germline V CDR1 and CDR2: SGHAT, FQNNGV. The CDR3 loop is CATPHLGAKTGELFF. For the CDR3, the DNA is TGTGCCACCCCGCACTTGGGGGCTAAGACCGGGGAGCTGTTTTTT.

The chain uses TRBV13 and TRBJ2-6, with TRBD2 as a possible D gene (6 bases). Trimming removed 0 bases from V and 2 bases from J, with 11 bases in between. The CDR3 sequence is 17 residues long. Germline V CDR1 and CDR2: PRHDT, FYEKMQ (reference sequence). DNA of the CDR3: TGTGCCAGCAGCTTAGGCCTTGGAGGGCCTGGGGCCAACGTCCTGACTTTC. Translated: CASSLGLGGPGANVLTF.

This chain joins TRBV6-5 and TRBJ2-5; the match to TRBD2 covers 8 bases. Unmatched junction bases numbered 1, after V lost 2 bases and J lost 5 bases. The CDR3 is 13 residues long. Germline V gives CDR1 MNHEY, CDR2 SVGAGI. In nucleotides, the CDR3 is TGTGCCAGCAGTTACCCGGGGGGGGAGACCCAGTACTTC. It codes for CASSYPGGETQYF.